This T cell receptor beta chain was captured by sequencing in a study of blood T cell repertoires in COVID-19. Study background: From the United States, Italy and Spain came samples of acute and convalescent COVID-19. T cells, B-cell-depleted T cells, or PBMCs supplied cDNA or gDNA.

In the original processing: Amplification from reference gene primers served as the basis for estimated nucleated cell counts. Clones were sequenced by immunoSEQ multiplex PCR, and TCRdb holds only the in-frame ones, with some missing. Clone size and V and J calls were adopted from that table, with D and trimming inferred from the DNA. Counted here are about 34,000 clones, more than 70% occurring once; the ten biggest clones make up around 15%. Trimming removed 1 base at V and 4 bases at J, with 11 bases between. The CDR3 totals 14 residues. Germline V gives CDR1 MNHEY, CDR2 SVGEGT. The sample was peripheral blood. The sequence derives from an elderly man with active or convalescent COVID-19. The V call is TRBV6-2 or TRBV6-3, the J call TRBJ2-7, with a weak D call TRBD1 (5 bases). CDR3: CASSYLTATYEQYF. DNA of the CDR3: TGTGCCAGCAGTTACTTGACAGCCACATACGAGCAGTACTTC.